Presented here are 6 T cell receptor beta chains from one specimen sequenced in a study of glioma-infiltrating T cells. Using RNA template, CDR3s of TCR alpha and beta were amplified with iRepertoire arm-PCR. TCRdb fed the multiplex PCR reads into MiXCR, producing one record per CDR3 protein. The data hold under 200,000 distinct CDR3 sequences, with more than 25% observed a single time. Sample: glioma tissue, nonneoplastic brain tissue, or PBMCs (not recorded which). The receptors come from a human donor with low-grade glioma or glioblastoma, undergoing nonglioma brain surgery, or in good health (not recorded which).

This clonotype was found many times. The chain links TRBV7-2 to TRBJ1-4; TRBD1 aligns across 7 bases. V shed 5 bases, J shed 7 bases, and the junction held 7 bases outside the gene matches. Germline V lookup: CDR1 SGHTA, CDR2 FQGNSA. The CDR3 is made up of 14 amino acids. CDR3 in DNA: TGTGCCAGCAGCCGACAGGGCTCTAGTGAAAAACTGTTTTTT. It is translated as CASSRQGSSEKLFF.

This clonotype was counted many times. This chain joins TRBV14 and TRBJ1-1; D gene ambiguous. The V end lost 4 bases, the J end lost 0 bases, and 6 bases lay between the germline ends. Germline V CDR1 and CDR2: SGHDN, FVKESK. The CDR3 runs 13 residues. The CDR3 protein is CASSLGLNTEAFF. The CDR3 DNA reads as TGTGCCAGCAGCCTAGGGTTGAACACTGAAGCTTTCTTT.

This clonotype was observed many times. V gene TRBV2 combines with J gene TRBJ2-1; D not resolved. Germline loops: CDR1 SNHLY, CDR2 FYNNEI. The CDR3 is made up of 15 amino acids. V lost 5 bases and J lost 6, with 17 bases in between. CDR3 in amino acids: CASSTSAGLINEQFF. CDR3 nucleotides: TGTGCCAGCAGTACCTCGGCCGGCCTCATCAATGAGCAGTTCTTC.

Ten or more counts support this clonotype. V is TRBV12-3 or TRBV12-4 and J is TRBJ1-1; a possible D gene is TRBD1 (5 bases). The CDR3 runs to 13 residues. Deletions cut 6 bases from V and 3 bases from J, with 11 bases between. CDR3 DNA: TGTGCCAGCAGCTCCAGGGTTTACACTGAAGCTTTCTTT. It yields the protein CASSSRVYTEAFF.

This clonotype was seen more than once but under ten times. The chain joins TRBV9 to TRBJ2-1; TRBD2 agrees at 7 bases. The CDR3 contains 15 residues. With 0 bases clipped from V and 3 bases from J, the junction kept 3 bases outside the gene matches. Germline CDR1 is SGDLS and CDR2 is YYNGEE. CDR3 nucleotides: TGTGCCAGCAGCGTAGGCGGGAGTTTCTACAATGAGCAGTTCTTC. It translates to CASSVGGSFYNEQFF. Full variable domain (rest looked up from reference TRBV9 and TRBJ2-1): DSGVTQTPKHLITATGQRVTLRCSPRSGDLSVYWYQQSLDQGLQFLIQYYNGEERAKGNILERFSAQQFPDLHSELNLSSLELGDSALYFCASSVGGSFYNEQFFGPGTRLTVL.

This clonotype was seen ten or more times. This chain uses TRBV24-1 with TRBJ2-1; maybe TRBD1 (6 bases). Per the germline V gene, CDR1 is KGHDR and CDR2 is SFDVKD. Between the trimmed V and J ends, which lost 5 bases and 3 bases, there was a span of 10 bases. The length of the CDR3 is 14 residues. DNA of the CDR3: TGTGCCACCAGTGCAGGGGTGGGCTACAATGAGCAGTTCTTC. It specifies CATSAGVGYNEQFF.